The 3 T cell receptor beta chains reported below all come from one sample, sequenced in a study of blood T cell repertoires in COVID-19. Assay: immunoSEQ multiplex PCR; the TCRdb copy retains only in-frame clones and omits some. The sample carries 110,000 to 150,000 clones, 80% recorded once. The source material was peripheral blood. Source of these receptors: a woman between 50 and 59 years old with acute or convalescent COVID-19.

CDR3 region: CASSDGTLSQPQHF. For the CDR3, the DNA is TGCGCCAGCAGCGACGGGACACTGAGCCAGCCCCAGCATTTT. V and J are TRBV5-1 and TRBJ1-5, with D possibly matching TRBD1 (6 bases). CDR1 is SGHRS and CDR2 is YFSETQ in the germline V gene. The length of the CDR3 is 14 residues. The V end lost 4 bases, the J end lost 7 bases, and 15 bases lay between the germline ends.

For the CDR3, the DNA is TGTGCCAGCACTCCAGGCGGGGGGGCTCTCTATGAGCAGTTCTTC. Its translation: CASTPGGGALYEQFF. The V and J genes are TRBV9 and TRBJ2-1; 9 bases line up with TRBD2. The CDR3 loop spans 15 amino acids. V lost 6 bases and J lost 8; bases outside the gene matches: 12. Germline CDR1 and CDR2: SGDLS and YYNGEE.

A word on this clone: One junction end does not reproduce the germline sequence, and a read error may be involved. This chain links TRBV27 with TRBJ1-6; D is undetermined. The V gene's germline CDR1 is MNHEY and CDR2 SMNVEV (reference sequence). This CDR3 comprises 9 residues. CDR3 in amino acids: CASGAPLVF. The DNA of the CDR3 is TGTGCCAGCGGAGCCCCCTTGGTGTTT.